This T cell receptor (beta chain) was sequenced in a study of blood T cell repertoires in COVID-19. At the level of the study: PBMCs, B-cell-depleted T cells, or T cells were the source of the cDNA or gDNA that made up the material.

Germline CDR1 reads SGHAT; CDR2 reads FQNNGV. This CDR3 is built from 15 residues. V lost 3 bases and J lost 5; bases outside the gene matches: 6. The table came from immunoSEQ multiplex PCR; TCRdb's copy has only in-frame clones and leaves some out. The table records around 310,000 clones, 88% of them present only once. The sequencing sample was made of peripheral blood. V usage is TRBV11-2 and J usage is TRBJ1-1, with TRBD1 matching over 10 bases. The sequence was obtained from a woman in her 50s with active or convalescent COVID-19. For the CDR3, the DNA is TGTGCCAGCAGCTTTGGGGACAGGGGAGGAACTGAAGCTTTCTTT. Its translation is CASSFGDRGGTEAFF.